Included here is one TCR beta chain sequence, with context. This clone's antigen is unknown. The input lacks base qualities; no much larger clone sits a single base away. This record comes from a study of T cell responses to AZD1222 COVID-19 vaccine listed by TCRdb under 2021. The study in broad terms: AZD1222 recipients given second doses at about 4 weeks or at about 12 weeks were pooled, since spike-specific TCR depth and breadth were not found to differ between the two schedules. TCR sequencing covered over 230 trial participants: 200 to 220 given two doses of AZD1222 and 26 given two doses of MenACWY control vaccine. Trial participants were enrolled by age into 18-55, 56-69 and 70-plus year subgroups, with approximately 160, 26 and 62 TCR-sequenced participants respectively. Summary of the overall study and its limitations: A significant rise in spike-specific TCR breadth and depth was observed after two AZD1222 doses relative to day 0 and relative to MenACWY recipients. Reportedly, close to half of the unique spike-specific TCRs recognized epitopes lying outside the regions that are mutated in the B.1.351 and B.1.1.7 variants. The vaccine-associated CD4 TCRs covered the entire spike protein, and the dominant responses fell in regions 160-218 and 743-854. Only 5 to 7 AZD1222 recipients were SARS-CoV-2 seropositive at baseline, limiting conclusions about previously exposed vaccinees. In the small 56-69-year group, the increase in depth fell short of significance, most likely because of low power. Because no day 14 peak-response samples were available, the repertoires could be characterized only after the peak T cell response. Participants were mostly white British and included more females than males, and it was suggested by the authors that clonal diversity may have been underestimated.

Reading the label with the study, this specimen's time point is: baseline before first vaccination. The vaccinee samples were drawn from two UK trials, COV001 and COV002, one of which was a single-blind randomized controlled phase 2/3 trial testing AZD1222 (ChAdOx1 nCoV-19) in healthy adults. Trial participant PBMC samples were collected at day 0 and day 28 after the second dose for TCRbeta chain sequencing. The CDR3 regions of human TCRbeta chains were analyzed by immunosequencing. Turning to the authors' computational methods: Repertoire TCRs were checked for matches against a reference library of SARS-CoV-2-specific TCRs that had been generated using the MIRA antigen-specificity platform. Breadth was defined as the fraction of unique TCRs that were SARS-CoV-2-associated. Depth was defined as the fraction of total T cells that were SARS-CoV-2-associated. Using the MIRA data, each spike-specific TCR was assigned both to the spike region to which the TCR was reactive and to a CD4 or CD8 class. Log10-transformed breadth and depth values were compared by one-way ANOVA with Sidak's multiple comparisons tests. TCRdb provides this immuneACCESS table in a form limited to in-frame rearrangements. Some clones are lacking; in checked studies, under half of them reflect an unresolved V gene, and why the rest are absent is not known. The DNA was the basis for D and trimming; V, J and clone size are from that table. Present in this sample are more than 110,000 clones, roughly nine tenths of which were seen just once. Of the sample, about 3.8% is held by the ten largest clones.

This TCR was sampled from an adult in good health. The source was peripheral blood, collected on day 0 of AZD1222 vaccination.

The CDR3 corresponds to CASSGAHRAGELFF. The sequenced DNA: TGTGCCAGTAGTGGAGCTCATAGGGCCGGGGAGCTGTTTTTT. This chain joins TRBV19 to TRBJ2-2; no confident D gene assignment can be made. Taken from cysteine to phenylalanine, the CDR3 has 14 residues. CDR3 DNA only is kept here, 42 bases in frame from base 1. V loses 5 bases, J loses 6 bases, and the germline ends lie 13 bases apart. From a lookup of the germline V gene (reference sequence), CDR1 and CDR2 are LNHDA and SQIVND.